This T cell receptor (beta chain) is from a study of shared clonotypes between healthy human individuals. Overall study: For every donor, three CD4 naive, three CD4 memory, two CD8 naive and one CD8 memory plates were used.

This CDR3 contains 14 residues. Trimming removed 4 bases from V and 0 bases from J; junction bases left unmatched: 4. Germline CDR1 reads SGDLS; CDR2 reads YYNGEE. Assay: immunoSEQ multiplex PCR; the TCRdb copy retains only in-frame clones and omits some. The profile shows about 2.1 million clones, approximately 94% of them singletons. Overall study results and limits: Shared clonotypes across all four donors exceeded non-shared ones in generation probability. Across a handful of donors, naive CD4 shared around 5.1%, naive CD8 more than 3%, memory CD4 roughly 2.5%, memory CD8 over 0.3%.

In the case of this clone: Antigen specificity is unknown. The same CDR3 also results from other DNA sequences found in this sample.

It was CD45RO-negative cells, positively selected for CCR7, that made up naive CD8 cells, with terminally differentiated effector memory CD45RA+ cells excluded. Every contributor of samples was a Caucasian grown-up residing in Nashville, Tennessee. The V call is TRBV9, the J call TRBJ2-7; 7 nucleotides align to TRBD1. The TCR was taken from a man aged 18 to 29 in good health. Some clones in this sample may be carry-over from other donors' samples. The sequenced sample was naive CD8+ T cells from PBMCs. The CDR3: CASSPGTDSYEQYF. DNA for the CDR3: TGTGCCAGCAGCCCGGGGACAGACTCCTACGAGCAGTACTTC.